The following is a T cell receptor (beta chain) sequence with its context. Antigen: not known. Assay used: immunoSEQ multiplex PCR; TCRdb lists only in-frame clones, some missing. The sample records around 100,000 clones, nearly 90% being singletons. The sample belongs to a study of T cell responses to AZD1222 COVID-19 vaccine. Study-level findings and limits: A mostly white British donor set with more females was recruited, and clonal diversity was possibly underestimated.

This receptor was obtained from an adult in good health. The sequencing used peripheral blood, collected on day 0 of AZD1222 vaccination.

Written as DNA, the CDR3 is TGCGCCAGCTCCGAGTGGGCGCTCATTAACTATGGCTACACCTTC. It is translated as CASSEWALINYGYTF. The chain is built from TRBV4-3 and TRBJ1-2, with no clear D. Germline loops: CDR1 LGHNA, CDR2 YSLEER. V gave up 8 bases and J gave up 1 base, with 17 bases separating them. The CDR3 has 15 residues.